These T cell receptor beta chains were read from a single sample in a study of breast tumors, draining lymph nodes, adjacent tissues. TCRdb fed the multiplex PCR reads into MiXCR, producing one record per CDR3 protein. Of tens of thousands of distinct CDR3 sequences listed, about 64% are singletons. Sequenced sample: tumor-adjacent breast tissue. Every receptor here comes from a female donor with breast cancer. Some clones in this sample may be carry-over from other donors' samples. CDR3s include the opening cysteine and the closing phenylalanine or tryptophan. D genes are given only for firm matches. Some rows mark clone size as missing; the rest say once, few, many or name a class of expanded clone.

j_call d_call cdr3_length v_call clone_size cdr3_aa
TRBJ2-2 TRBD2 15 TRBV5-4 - CASSLGGLATGELFF
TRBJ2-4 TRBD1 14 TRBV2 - CASRTGGTGGIQYF
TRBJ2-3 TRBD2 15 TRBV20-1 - CSAATSANGADTQYF
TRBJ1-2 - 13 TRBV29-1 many CSVEDLGLQGYTF
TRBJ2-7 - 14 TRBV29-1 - CSVPRTASSYEQYF
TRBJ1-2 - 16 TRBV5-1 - CASGLTPGAGAGGYTF
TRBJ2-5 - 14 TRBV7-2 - CASSRGTERETQYF
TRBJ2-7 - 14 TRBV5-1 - CASSTDLGAQQKYF
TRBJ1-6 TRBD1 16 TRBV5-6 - CASSYGTGNYNSPLHF
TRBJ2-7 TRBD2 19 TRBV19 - CASSMRHTGPSGEFYEQYF
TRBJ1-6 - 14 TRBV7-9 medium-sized CASSGGGQNSPLHF
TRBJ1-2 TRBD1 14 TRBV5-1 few CASSSGQGVHGYTF
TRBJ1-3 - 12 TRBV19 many CAASPSGNTIYF
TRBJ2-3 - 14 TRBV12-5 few CASGLTQLGDTQYF
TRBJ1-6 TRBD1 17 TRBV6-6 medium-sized CASSYGTGGVGNSPLHF
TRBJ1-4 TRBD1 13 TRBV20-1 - CSTTGDANEKLFF
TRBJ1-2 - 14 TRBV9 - CASSPWGGYDGYTF
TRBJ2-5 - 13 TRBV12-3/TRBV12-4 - CASSFKGTETQYF
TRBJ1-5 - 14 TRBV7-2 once CASSLMPGYQPQHF
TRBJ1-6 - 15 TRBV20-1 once CSASPGGVGTSPLHF
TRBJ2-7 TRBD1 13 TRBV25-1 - CASEGQGWYEQYF
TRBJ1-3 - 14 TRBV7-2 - CASSLRGTGNTIYF
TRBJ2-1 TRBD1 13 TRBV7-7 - CASSNSRDSEQFF
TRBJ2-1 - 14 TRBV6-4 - CASGVDQANNEQFF
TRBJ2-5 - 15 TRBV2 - CASSEDGHPQETQYF
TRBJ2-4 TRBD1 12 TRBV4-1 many CASSRPGQSQYF
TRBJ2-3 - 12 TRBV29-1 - CSVEVGTDTQYF
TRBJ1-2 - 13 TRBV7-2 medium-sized CASSPTTNYGYTF
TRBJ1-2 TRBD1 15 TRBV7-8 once CASSLVRQGDYGYPF
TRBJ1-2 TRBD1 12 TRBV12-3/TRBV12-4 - CASSDRDGGYTF
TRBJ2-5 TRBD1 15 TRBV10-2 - CASSRTGGDMETQYF
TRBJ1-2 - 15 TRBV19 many CASSIGGGANYGYTF
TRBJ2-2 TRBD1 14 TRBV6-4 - CASRPTGDAGELFF
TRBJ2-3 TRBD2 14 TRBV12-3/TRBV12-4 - CASRTSGGTDTQYF
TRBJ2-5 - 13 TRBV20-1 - CSARVDSQETQYF
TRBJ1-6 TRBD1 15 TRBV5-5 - CASSSDRASGSPLHF
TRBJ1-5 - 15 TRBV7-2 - CASRMAGNRNHPQHF
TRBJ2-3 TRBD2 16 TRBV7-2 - CASSPGTSGYTDTQYF
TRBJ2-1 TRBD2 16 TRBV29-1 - CSVEEYLAGSRNEQFF
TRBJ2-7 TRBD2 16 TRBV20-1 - CSAPAGPSGEFYEQYF
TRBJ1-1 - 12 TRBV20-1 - CGARQGNTEAFF
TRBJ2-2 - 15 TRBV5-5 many CASSLAEPNTGELFF
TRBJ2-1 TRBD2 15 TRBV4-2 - CASSPQRGDYNEQFF
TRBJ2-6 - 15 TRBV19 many CASSIGGSGANVLTF
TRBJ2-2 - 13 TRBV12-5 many CASGLDPSGELFF
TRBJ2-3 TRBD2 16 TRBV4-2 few CASRPLAGGPGGTQYF
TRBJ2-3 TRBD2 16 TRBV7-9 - CASSSLAGGPGGTQYF
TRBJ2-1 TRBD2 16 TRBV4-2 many CASRPLAGGSYNEQFF
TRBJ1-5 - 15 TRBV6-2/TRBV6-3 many CASSHPVGGNQPQHF
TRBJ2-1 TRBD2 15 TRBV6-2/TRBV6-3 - CASSLGTSGRNEQFF
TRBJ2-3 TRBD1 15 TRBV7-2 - CASSLAGTGVQSQYF
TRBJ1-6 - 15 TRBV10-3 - CAISELSVSNSPLHF
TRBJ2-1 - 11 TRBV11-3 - CASSLGGEQFF